This T cell receptor (beta chain) stems from a study of spatial heterogeneity in lung cancer. Comments on this clonotype: Antigen unknown.

Study conclusions and caveats: Expanded intratumoral alpha and beta TCR counts tracked tumor mutation counts.

V was trimmed by 0 bases and J by 5 bases, leaving 10 bases between them. The CDR3 contains 14 residues. CDR1 is SEHNR, CDR2 FQNEAQ, per germline (reference sequence). Noted time point: sample taken at primary tumor resection. Using its own MiXCR run on the 5' RACE reads, TCRdb lists one record per CDR3 protein. The sample includes 4,000 to 5,000 distinct CDR3 sequences, around 6.3% seen only once; the top ten take roughly 19%. The sample in question was lung tumor tissue, obtained at surgery. This chain links TRBV7-9 with TRBJ2-5, with a possible D match to TRBD1 (6 bases). The clonotype comes from a male donor with early-stage non-small cell lung cancer. This chain's CDR3 is CASSLAQGGETQYF. The CDR3 DNA follows: TGTGCCAGCAGCTTAGCGCAAGGGGGTGAGACCCAGTACTTC.